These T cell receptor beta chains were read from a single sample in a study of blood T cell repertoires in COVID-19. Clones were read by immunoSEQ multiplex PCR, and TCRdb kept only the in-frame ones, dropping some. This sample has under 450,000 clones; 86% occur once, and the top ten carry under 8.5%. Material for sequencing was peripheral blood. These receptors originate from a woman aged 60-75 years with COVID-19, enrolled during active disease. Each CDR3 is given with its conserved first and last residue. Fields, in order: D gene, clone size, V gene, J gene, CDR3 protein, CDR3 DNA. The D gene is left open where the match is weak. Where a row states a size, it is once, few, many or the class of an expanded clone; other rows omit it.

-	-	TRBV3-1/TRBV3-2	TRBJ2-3	CASSPPQTDTQYF	TGTGCCAGCAGCCCACCCCAGACAGATACGCAGTATTTT
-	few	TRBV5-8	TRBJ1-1	CASSRYMNTEAFF	TGTGCCAGCAGCCGTTACATGAACACTGAAGCTTTCTTT
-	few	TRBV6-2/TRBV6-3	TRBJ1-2	CASSYDLGARGYTF	TGTGCCAGCAGTTACGATCTCGGTGCCCGTGGCTACACCTTC
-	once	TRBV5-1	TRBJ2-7	CASSLALSTSSYEQYF	TGCGCCAGCAGCTTGGCGCTCTCTACCTCCTCCTACGAGCAGTACTTC
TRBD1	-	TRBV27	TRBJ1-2	CASSLSGTGLYGYTF	TGTGCCAGCAGTTTATCGGGGACAGGTCTCTATGGCTACACCTTC
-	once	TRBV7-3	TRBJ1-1	CASSFDSLNTEAFF	TGTGCCAGCAGCTTTGACAGTTTGAACACTGAAGCTTTCTTT
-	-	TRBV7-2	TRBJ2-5	CASSLAYTGETQYF	TGTGCCAGCAGCTTAGCGTATACCGGAGAGACCCAGTACTTC
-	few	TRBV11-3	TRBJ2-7	CASTGPQGSRDEQYF	TGTGCCAGCACCGGGCCCCAGGGGAGTCGAGACGAGCAGTACTTC
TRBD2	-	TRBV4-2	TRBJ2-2	CASSQGTSGAGELFF	TGTGCCAGCAGCCAAGGGACTAGCGGGGCCGGGGAGCTGTTTTTT
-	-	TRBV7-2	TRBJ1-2	CASTSGQSDYGYTF	TGTGCCAGCACCTCTGGACAGTCGGACTATGGCTACACCTTC
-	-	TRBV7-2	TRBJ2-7	CASSRTATYEQYF	TGTGCCAGCAGTCGGACAGCTACCTACGAGCAGTACTTC
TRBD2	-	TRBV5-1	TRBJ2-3	CASSLGLATDTQYF	TGCGCCAGCAGCCTGGGACTAGCAACAGATACGCAGTATTTT
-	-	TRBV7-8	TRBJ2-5	CASSGLVGGARETQYF	TGTGCCAGCAGCGGCCTTGTGGGGGGGGCGAGGGAGACCCAGTACTTC
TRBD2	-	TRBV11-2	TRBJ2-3	CASSLWTSGGRTDTQYF	TGTGCCAGCAGCTTGTGGACTAGCGGGGGGCGCACAGATACGCAGTATTTT
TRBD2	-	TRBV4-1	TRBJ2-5	CASSQGDQAGGAETQYF	TGCGCCAGCAGCCAAGGGGATCAAGCGGGGGGGGCAGAGACCCAGTACTTC
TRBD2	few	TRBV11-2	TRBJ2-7	CASSLDSQRGYEQYF	TGTGCCAGCAGCTTAGATTCCCAGCGGGGCTACGAGCAGTACTTC
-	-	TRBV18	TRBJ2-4	CASSSQDSLSF	TGTGCCAGCTCATCGCAGGACAGCCTTTCATTC
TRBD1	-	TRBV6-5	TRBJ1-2	CASSDRVYGYTF	TGTGCCAGCTCAGACAGGGTATACGGCTACACCTTC
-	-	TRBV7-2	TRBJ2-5	CASSLDGGRETQYF	TGTGCCAGCAGCTTAGACGGGGGTAGGGAGACCCAGTACTTC
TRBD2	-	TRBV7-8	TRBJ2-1	CASSLVGGNEQFF	TGTGCCAGCAGCTTAGTCGGGGGGAATGAGCAGTTCTTC
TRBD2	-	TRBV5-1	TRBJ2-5	CASSLMTSGGAGETQYF	TGCGCCAGCAGCTTGATGACTAGCGGGGGGGCAGGAGAGACCCAGTACTTC
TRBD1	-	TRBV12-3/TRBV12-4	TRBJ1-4	CASRQGAAEKLFF	TGTGCCAGCAGACAGGGGGCTGCCGAAAAACTGTTTTTT
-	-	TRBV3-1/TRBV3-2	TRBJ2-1	CASSQGGAAVNEQFF	TGTGCCAGCAGCCAGGGGGGGGCGGCGGTCAATGAGCAGTTCTTC
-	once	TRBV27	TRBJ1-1	CASSLFGPASGGGANTEAFF	TGTGCCAGCAGTCTTTTTGGTCCCGCGTCTGGTGGGGGGGCGAACACTGAAGCTTTCTTT
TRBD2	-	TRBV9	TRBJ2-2	CASSVFSSGGTTGELFF	TGTGCCAGCAGCGTATTCAGTAGCGGGGGCACCACCGGGGAGCTGTTTTTT
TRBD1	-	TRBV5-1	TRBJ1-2	CASSLGAGGYGYTF	TGCGCCAGCAGCTTGGGAGCAGGGGGCTATGGCTACACCTTC
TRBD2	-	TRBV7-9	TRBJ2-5	CASSLGLAEETQYF	TGTGCCAGCAGCTTAGGACTAGCGGAAGAGACCCAGTACTTC
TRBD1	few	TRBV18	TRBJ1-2	CASSPLRDRVDSYTF	TGTGCCAGCTCACCTCTACGGGACAGGGTTGATAGCTACACCTTC
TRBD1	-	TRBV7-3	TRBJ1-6	CASSYQGGNSPLHF	TGTGCCAGCAGCTACCAGGGGGGAAATTCACCCCTCCACTTT
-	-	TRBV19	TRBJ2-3	CASSTQGAAQYF	TGTGCCAGTAGTACACAGGGTGCAGCGCAGTATTTT
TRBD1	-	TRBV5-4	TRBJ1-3	CASSLDRFSGNTIYF	TGTGCCAGCAGCCTGGACAGGTTCTCTGGAAACACCATATATTTT
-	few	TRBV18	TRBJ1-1	CASSPGQNTEAFF	TGTGCCAGCTCACCCGGACAGAACACTGAAGCTTTCTTT
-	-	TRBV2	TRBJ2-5	CASSRERSETQYF	TGTGCCAGCAGTCGTGAGCGGTCGGAGACCCAGTACTTC
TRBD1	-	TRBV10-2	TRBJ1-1	CASNYRGDTEAFF	TGCGCCAGCAACTACAGGGGGGACACTGAAGCTTTCTTT
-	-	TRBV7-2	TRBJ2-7	CASLPPSSYEQYF	TGTGCCAGCCTACCCCCTTCCTCCTACGAGCAGTACTTC
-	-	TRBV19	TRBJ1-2	CASTKPLKDSGYTF	TGTGCCAGTACCAAGCCTCTAAAAGACTCTGGCTACACCTTC
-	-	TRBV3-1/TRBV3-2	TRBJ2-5	CASSQDLGAEQETQYF	TGTGCCAGCAGCCAAGATCTGGGAGCGGAGCAAGAGACCCAGTACTTC
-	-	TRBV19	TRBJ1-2	CASSMSSGYGYTF	TGTGCCAGTAGTATGAGCTCGGGCTATGGCTACACCTTC
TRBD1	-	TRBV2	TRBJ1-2	CASNRGQGPEGYTF	TGTGCCAGCAACAGGGGGCAGGGGCCTGAGGGCTACACCTTC
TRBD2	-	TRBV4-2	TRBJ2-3	CASTQAFAGGTDTQYF	TGTGCCAGCACTCAAGCGTTCGCGGGGGGCACAGATACGCAGTATTTT
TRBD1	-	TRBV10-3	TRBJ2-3	CAIRPTGRVGIGTDTQYF	TGTGCCATCAGACCGACAGGGCGGGTGGGGATAGGCACAGATACGCAGTATTTT
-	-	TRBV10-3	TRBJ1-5	CAISESTDQPQHF	TGTGCCATCAGTGAGTCGACTGATCAGCCCCAGCATTTT
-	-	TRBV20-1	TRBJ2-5	CSASLGVRQETQYF	TGCAGTGCTAGTTTGGGAGTCCGGCAAGAGACCCAGTACTTC
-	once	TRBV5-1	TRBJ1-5	CASSPTGSDQPQHF	TGCGCCAGCAGCCCGACGGGGAGTGATCAGCCCCAGCATTTT
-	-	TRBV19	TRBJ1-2	CASRVRGDYGYTF	TGTGCCAGTAGGGTACGAGGTGACTATGGCTACACCTTC
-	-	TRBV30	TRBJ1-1	CAWSVLGLEAFF	TGTGCCTGGAGTGTACTAGGTCTTGAAGCTTTCTTT
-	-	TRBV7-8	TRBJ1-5	CASSFDRSQPQHF	TGTGCCAGCAGCTTCGACAGGTCTCAGCCCCAGCATTTT
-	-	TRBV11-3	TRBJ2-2	CASSLVRNTGELFF	TGTGCCAGCAGCTTAGTTCGGAACACCGGGGAGCTGTTTTTT
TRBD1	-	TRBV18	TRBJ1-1	CASSPAGQGTEAFF	TGTGCCAGCTCACCCGCGGGACAGGGCACTGAAGCTTTCTTT
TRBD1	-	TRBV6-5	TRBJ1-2	CASSRQGKEGYTF	TGTGCCAGCAGTAGACAGGGAAAAGAGGGCTACACCTTC